Below are 27 T cell receptor beta chains sequenced from a single sample in a study of blood T cell repertoires in COVID-19. Repertoires were generated with immunoSEQ multiplex PCR, while TCRdb's copy carries only in-frame clones and drops some. The repertoire consists of about 230,000 clones, with over 80% occurring once and the leading ten covering approximately 2.6%. Sequencing was performed on peripheral blood. Receptor source: a woman aged 70-85 years with active or convalescent COVID-19.

The V and J genes are TRBV11-3 and TRBJ2-2; D might be TRBD2 (5 bases). V lost 3 bases to trimming and J lost 5 bases, with 7 bases between them. Germline CDR1 reads SGHNT; CDR2 reads YENEEA. CDR3 size: 13 residues. The DNA of the CDR3 is TGTGCCAGCAGCTTGAGGGTGACCGGGGAGCTGTTTTTT. This codes for CASSLRVTGELFF.

The sample holds a few counts of this clone. The rearrangement uses TRBV19 and TRBJ1-1; D possibly corresponds to TRBD1 (6 bases). Germline V gives CDR1 LNHDA, CDR2 SQIVND (reference sequence). CDR3 length: 15 residues. The ends were cut back, 8 bases at V and 1 base at J, with 17 bases in the middle. CDR3 region: CASFNSLRGNTEAFF. The CDR3 coding sequence is TGTGCCAGTTTTAACTCTCTCAGGGGGAACACTGAAGCTTTCTTT.

This rearrangement joins TRBV5-8 to TRBJ1-2; 11 nucleotides match TRBD1. The CDR3 has 16 amino acids. Germline V gene data show CDR1 as SGHTS and CDR2 as YDEGEE. V was clipped by 0 bases and J by 4 bases; unmatched bases: 5. CDR3 protein: CASSLEGQGAGYGYTF. The CDR3 coding sequence is TGTGCCAGCAGCTTGGAAGGACAGGGGGCAGGCTATGGCTACACCTTC.

V and J are TRBV28 and TRBJ1-2; D perhaps matches TRBD1 (5 bases). The CDR3 runs 14 residues. V lost 6 bases to trimming and J lost 1 base, with 12 bases between them. In germline, CDR1 is MDHEN, CDR2 SYDVKM. The chain's CDR3 is CASSEFQGNYGYTF. CDR3 nucleotide sequence: TGTGCCAGCAGCGAATTCCAGGGTAACTATGGCTACACCTTC.

The table lists this clone with a few counts. The chain employs TRBV18 and TRBJ2-7; a possible D gene is TRBD1 (6 bases). Germline loops: CDR1 KGHSH, CDR2 LQKENI. V was shortened by 3 bases and J by 4 bases, with 22 bases between the two germline ends. The CDR3 sequence is 17 residues long. For the CDR3, the DNA is TGTGCCAGCTCACCTAGGGACAAGGGTTCCTTGTGGTACGAGCAGTACTTC. The encoded protein is CASSPRDKGSLWYEQYF.

The rearrangement links TRBV18 to TRBJ2-4; D gene ambiguous. Germline CDR1 and CDR2: KGHSH and LQKENI. This CDR3 has 13 residues. The V gene lost 3 bases and the J gene lost 0 bases, with 3 bases spanning the gap. The CDR3 protein is CASSPIAKNIQYF. The CDR3 DNA follows: TGTGCCAGCTCACCCATAGCCAAAAACATTCAGTACTTC. The whole variable domain, remainder taken from reference TRBV18 and TRBJ2-4, is NAGVMQNPRHLVRRRGQEARLRCSPMKGHSHVYWYRQLPEEGLKFMVYLQKENIIDESGMPKERFSAEFPKEGPSILRIQQVVRGDSAAYFCASSPIAKNIQYFGAGTRLSVL.

This chain links TRBV7-2 with TRBJ2-7; TRBD2 matches 15 bases. Germline loops: CDR1 SGHTA, CDR2 FQGNSA. The V and J ends lost 1 base and 2 bases, in that order; junction bases with no gene match: 6. CDR3 length: 18 residues. CDR3 loop: CASSLVGTSGGTPYEQYF. The CDR3 coding sequence is TGTGCCAGCAGCTTAGTGGGGACTAGCGGGGGGACACCCTACGAGCAGTACTTC. Looking up the rest from reference TRBV7-2 and TRBJ2-7 gives the full variable domain: GAGVSQSPSNKVTEKGKDVELRCDPISGHTALYWYRQSLGQGLEFLIYFQGNSAPDKSGLPSDRFSAERTGGSVSTLTIQRTQQEDSAVYLCASSLVGTSGGTPYEQYFGPGTRLTVT.

The chain has TRBV19 and TRBJ1-1; 7 bases agree with TRBD1. Germline-derived CDR1 and CDR2 are LNHDA and SQIVND (reference sequence). Germline trimming cut 6 bases from V and 1 base from J; bases unmatched to any gene: 5. The CDR3 extends over 14 amino acids. CDR3: CASSPRDRNTEAFF. DNA for the CDR3: TGTGCCAGTAGCCCCCGGGACAGGAACACTGAAGCTTTCTTT.

V is TRBV7-9 and J is TRBJ2-3; TRBD2 is a possible D gene (7 bases). The CDR3 consists of 15 residues. The V and J ends lost 5 bases and 1 base respectively, with 13 bases between them. Germline V gene sequence: CDR1 SEHNR, CDR2 FQNEAQ (reference sequence). The CDR3 protein is CASSVGGARTDTQYF. The CDR3, as DNA: TGTGCCAGCAGCGTGGGGGGGGCCCGCACAGATACGCAGTATTTT.

This clone has just a few counts. The chain joins TRBV10-2 to TRBJ2-1, with 7 bases lining up with TRBD2. CDR1 is WSHSY, CDR2 SAAADI, per germline. V shed 5 bases and J 4 bases; nucleotides not matched to a gene: 8. The CDR3 runs 15 residues. CDR3 amino acids: CASSSLAVLYNEQFF. As DNA, the CDR3 is TGCGCCAGCAGTTCTCTAGCGGTACTTTACAATGAGCAGTTCTTC.

This clone is a singleton in its sample. The chain has TRBV5-1 and TRBJ2-3, with TRBD2 identical over 11 bases. CDR3 size: 15 residues. J gave up 4 bases and V 4 bases, and 5 bases lay outside the gene matches. Germline CDR1 SGHRS, CDR2 YFSETQ. CDR3: CASSAGLAEADTQYF. CDR3 nucleotides: TGCGCCAGCAGCGCGGGACTAGCGGAGGCAGATACGCAGTATTTT.

The V and J genes are TRBV6-1 and TRBJ2-7; 7 nucleotides align to TRBD1. V shed 4 bases and J 4 bases; nucleotides not matched to a gene: 13. The CDR3 is made up of 16 amino acids. Germline CDR1 is MNHNS and CDR2 is SASEGT. This CDR3 reads CASSGQNRGAGYEQYF. The CDR3 DNA sequence: TGTGCCAGCAGTGGCCAAAACAGGGGAGCCGGGTACGAGCAGTACTTC.

This clone has a handful of counts. This chain connects TRBV7-9 to TRBJ1-5, with D perhaps matching TRBD1 (6 bases). Trimming shortened V by 4 bases and J by 7 bases, and 14 bases separated the two germline ends. CDR3 size: 14 residues. The germline CDR1 and CDR2 sequences are SEHNR and FQNEAQ (reference sequence). CDR3 region: CASSWEGGGQPQHF. CDR3 DNA sequence: TGTGCCAGCAGCTGGGAGGGGGGTGGCCAGCCCCAGCATTTT.

V gene TRBV18 combines with J gene TRBJ2-2, with TRBD2 matching over 14 bases. Looked up from germline, CDR1 is KGHSH and CDR2 is LQKENI. V shed 3 bases and J 4 bases; nucleotides not matched to a gene: 7. The CDR3 extends over 18 amino acids. The CDR3 spells CASSPLGLAGASTGELFF. CDR3 DNA: TGTGCCAGCTCACCCCTGGGACTAGCGGGAGCGTCCACCGGGGAGCTGTTTTTT. Supplemented by reference TRBV18 and TRBJ2-2, the full variable domain reads NAGVMQNPRHLVRRRGQEARLRCSPMKGHSHVYWYRQLPEEGLKFMVYLQKENIIDESGMPKERFSAEFPKEGPSILRIQQVVRGDSAAYFCASSPLGLAGASTGELFFGEGSRLTVL.

The chain combines TRBV3-1 (or the pseudogene TRBV3-2) with TRBJ2-7; unclear D gene. With 0 bases removed from V and 5 bases from J, the gap between germline ends came to 20 bases. The CDR3 extends over 17 amino acids. Germline CDR1 is LGHDT and CDR2 is YNNKEL (reference sequence). In nucleotides, the CDR3 is TGTGCCAGCAGCCAAGATCGAAGGCTAACCCCAAGCGACGAGCAGTACTTC. As protein: CASSQDRRLTPSDEQYF.

The rearrangement joins TRBV18 to TRBJ1-1, with 9 positions matching TRBD1. The CDR3 runs 14 residues. Trimming at V came to 6 bases and at J to 6 bases, leaving 8 bases not matched to a gene. CDR1 is KGHSH, CDR2 LQKENI, per germline. This chain's CDR3 is CASSPGQGLAEAFF. The DNA for the CDR3 is TGTGCCAGCTCCCCGGGACAGGGTTTGGCTGAAGCTTTCTTT.

V and J are TRBV6-6 and TRBJ1-5; TRBD1 matches at 7 bases. The V and J ends lost 5 bases and 7 bases, in that order; junction bases with no gene match: 8. The CDR3 is 14 residues long. Germline V gene lookup returns CDR1 MNHNY and CDR2 SVGAGI (reference sequence). Here the CDR3 reads CASSLQGTRQPQHF. Written as DNA, the CDR3 is TGTGCCAGCAGTCTACAGGGGACGAGGCAGCCCCAGCATTTT.

The DNA for the CDR3 is TGTGCCAGCAGTCCCGACGGGGCGAACACCGGGGAGCTGTTTTTT. It translates to CASSPDGANTGELFF. The genes are TRBV2 and TRBJ2-2; D possibly corresponds to TRBD2 (5 bases). Per germline, CDR1 SNHLY and CDR2 FYNNEI. V was shortened by 5 bases and J by 0 bases, with 10 bases between the two germline ends. This CDR3 contains 15 residues.

The chain uses TRBV5-4 and TRBJ1-4, with a possible D match to TRBD1 (6 bases). Trimming stripped 3 bases from V and 8 bases from J, with 11 bases between. From germline, CDR1 is SGHNT and CDR2 YYREEE (reference sequence). The CDR3 sequence is 13 residues long. This CDR3 reads CASSSPGQEKLFF. The CDR3 DNA is TGTGCCAGCAGCTCGCCGGGACAAGAAAAACTGTTTTTT.

The chain joins TRBV7-7 to TRBJ2-5, with D perhaps matching TRBD1 (6 bases). With 5 bases removed from V and 2 bases from J, the gap between germline ends came to 15 bases. The length of the CDR3 is 15 residues. Germline-derived CDR1 and CDR2 are SSHAT and FNYEAQ (reference sequence). CDR3 sequence: CASSQTGNKQETQYF. CDR3 DNA: TGTGCCAGCAGCCAGACAGGAAATAAACAAGAGACCCAGTACTTC.

This chain joins TRBV6-5 and TRBJ1-5, with D maybe TRBD1 (6 bases). With 10 bases removed from V and 2 bases from J, the gap between germline ends came to 15 bases. The germline CDR1 and CDR2 sequences are MNHEY and SVGAGI. The CDR3 is 14 residues long. The CDR3 is CANGSPGGNQPQHF. CDR3 nucleotides: TGTGCCAACGGATCCCCAGGGGGCAATCAGCCCCAGCATTTT.

The genes are TRBV6-6 and TRBJ2-7, with D possibly TRBD1 on 5 matching bases. Germline assignment: CDR1 MNHNY and CDR2 SVGAGI (reference sequence). The CDR3 covers 15 residues. The V and J ends lost 0 bases and 6 bases respectively, with 15 bases between them. The CDR3 spells CASSYSIAGYSEQYF. In nucleotides, the CDR3 is TGTGCCAGCAGTTACTCGATAGCAGGGTATAGCGAGCAGTACTTC.

This chain joins TRBV6-4 and TRBJ1-2; no clear D. The CDR3 runs to 15 residues. The germline CDR1 and CDR2 sequences are MRHNA and SNTAGT. Trimming took 4 bases from V and 4 from J, leaving 16 bases between them. The CDR3 DNA follows: TGTGCCAGCAGTGCCCAACCCGACTTGGGCTATGGCTACACCTTC. Its protein is CASSAQPDLGYGYTF.

The genes are TRBV24-1 and TRBJ2-1; 10 bases match TRBD2. This CDR3 region has 16 residues. J was trimmed by 7 bases and V by 9 bases; bases with no gene match: 14. Germline V CDR1 and CDR2: KGHDR, SFDVKD. The CDR3 nucleotides read TGTGCCACCCGGGGGGGGGTAGCGGGAGGCAGGAATGAGCAGTTCTTC. It specifies CATRGGVAGGRNEQFF.

In nucleotides, the CDR3 is TGTGCCAGCAGCCCTCGGGACAGAGACTACGAGCAGTACTTC. Translation: CASSPRDRDYEQYF. The chain has TRBV5-8 and TRBJ2-7; 7 bases align to TRBD1. The CDR3 is 14 residues long. J was trimmed by 3 bases and V by 4 bases; bases with no gene match: 7. Germline loops: CDR1 SGHTS, CDR2 YDEGEE.

This clone was picked up one time. The V call is TRBV5-1, the J call TRBJ2-2; a possible D gene is TRBD2 (6 bases). This CDR3 has 15 residues. V dropped 4 bases and J dropped 2 bases, with 12 bases sitting between them. Germline V gene lookup returns CDR1 SGHRS and CDR2 YFSETQ. The CDR3 loop is CASSILAANTGELFF. The DNA for the CDR3 is TGCGCCAGCAGCATACTAGCAGCTAACACCGGGGAGCTGTTTTTT.

The V gene is TRBV5-1, the J gene TRBJ2-7; tentatively, D is TRBD2 (6 bases). The CDR3 runs 14 residues. CDR1 and CDR2 from the germline V gene are SGHRS and YFSETQ. V gave up 0 bases and J gave up 2 bases, with 9 bases separating them. CDR3 DNA sequence: TGCGCCAGCAGCTTGGAGCGGGCAGCCTACGAGCAGTACTTC. Translating gives CASSLERAAYEQYF.